This T cell receptor beta chain was captured in a study of T cell clonality in common variable immunodeficiency (dated by TCRdb to 2013 to 2016). Most CVID patients and most healthy controls were of Caucasian heritage. Heparinized peripheral whole blood samples of roughly 5 to 8.5 ml were obtained from each donor. Genomic DNA from adults with common variable immune deficiency (CVID) and from healthy adult controls was used for sequencing of TCRbeta CDR3 repertoires. The control group comprised some 22 healthy adult volunteers, some 12 female and 10 or so male, aged about 23 to 66 years with a mean age of roughly 32. Diluted blood was density-centrifuged over Hypaque 1077 or Ficoll-Paque to isolate peripheral blood mononuclear cells. Genomic DNA was obtained from unsorted mononuclear cells using either Qiagen column purification or a centrifugation-based method. This clone appeared many times. The target of this receptor is not known. The read falls 3 residues short of the CDR3 end, and the missing part is taken from the germline J gene.

For sequencing input, CVID and control samples contributed equivalent amounts of genomic DNA. For every sample, a 60 bp segment covering the rearranged TCRbeta CDR3 region was amplified and then sequenced. The immunoSEQ assay, a bias-corrected multiplex PCR combined with high-throughput sequencing, was used for TCRbeta amplification. In the source study's methods: Every unique nucleotide sequence was considered a clone and was annotated with V, D and J genes, copy number and frequency. Sequences were labeled productive if in frame, and non-productive if out of frame or containing stop codons. Clonality was calculated from Shannon's entropy as previously described. The predicted amino acid sequences of productive clones were used to derive the mean CDR3 Kyte-Doolittle hydropathy. Using the R hclust function, scaled V gene usage was clustered hierarchically with Manhattan distance and complete linkage. Sharing of clones by CDR3 amino acid sequence was evaluated through resampling of 12 repertoires per group over 100 rounds. Repertoires were searched for 70 published EBV-specific and around 240 published CMV-specific TCRbeta sequences. A couple of CVID samples that yielded fewer than 10,000 sequences were excluded from the analysis, so 35 to 50 CVID repertoires were retained. Here the immuneACCESS table is served through TCRdb, limited to in-frame sequences with V and J called. Missing clones are a known gap in these copies; in checked studies unresolved V genes cover under half, and the rest lacks a known reason. V and J calls and clone size are copied from that table; D and trimming were computed from the DNA. Here the sample lists roughly 57,000 clones, none seen once only. The ten most abundant clones make up around 0.8% of the sample.

Per the germline V gene, KGHSH is the CDR1 and LQKENI is the CDR2. The CDR3 has 14 amino acids, counting the end cysteine and phenylalanine. Part of the CDR3 DNA is given, 33 bases translated from base 1. The junction shows trimming of 3 bases on V and 1 base on J, plus 9 bases between the germline ends. The research as a whole found: Fewer TCRbeta clones were shared among CVID subjects than among healthy controls (p < 0.0001). It was noted by the authors that sequencing of the repertoires of T cell subpopulations would be needed to clarify the cause of the increased clonality in CVID. Correlations between repertoire features and clinical complications were limited by patient heterogeneity within the CVID cohort. Although equal DNA input was used, an average of roughly 89,000 unique sequences per sample was obtained for controls, compared with about 31,547 for CVID samples. Reportedly, TCRbeta sequences from CVID had fewer deletions and N-nucleotide insertions, and highly modified clones with 13 or more V deletions were absent from CVID. TCRbeta clonality was higher in CVID subjects than in healthy controls (t-test p = 0.018), and the increase was most characteristic of about a third of subjects.

The rearrangement joined TRBV18 to TRBJ1-2; TRBD1 is perhaps the D gene, given 6 matching bases. The sequencing input was peripheral blood mononuclear cells. This clonotype was sampled from a person between 18 and 75 years old in good health. Incomplete CDR3 DNA: TGTGCCAGCTCACCGGACAGTGTTAACTATGGC. Translated, it reads CASSPDSVNYG. The CDR3 as a whole reads CASSPDSVNYGYTF.